The 24 T cell receptor beta chains given below trace back to one sample, sequenced in a study of control samples from healthy donors and cancer patients. Generated by immunoSEQ multiplex PCR, the TCRdb table keeps only in-frame clones and is missing some. The sample includes roughly 160,000 clones, roughly 88% seen only once; the top ten take over 4%. Sequencing was carried out using blood. These receptors were taken from a woman younger than 45 in good health.

The V gene is TRBV7-8, the J gene TRBJ2-7, with D possibly TRBD2 on 5 matching bases. Germline V gene sequence: CDR1 SGHVS, CDR2 FQNEAQ. This CDR3 region has 15 residues. Trimming took off 2 bases at V and 3 bases at J, with 14 bases between the two ends. CDR3 in amino acids: CASSLRTADIYEQYV. CDR3 in DNA: TGTGCCAGCAGCTTAAGGACTGCTGATATCTACGAGCAGTACGTC.

This clone was detected a few times. The V call is TRBV6-6, the J call TRBJ1-5; 10 nucleotides agree with TRBD1. Germline loops: CDR1 MNHNY, CDR2 SVGAGI (reference sequence). This CDR3 region has 16 residues. The trim removed 5 bases at V and 3 bases at J, leaving 7 bases unmatched. DNA of the CDR3: TGTGCCAGCAGTACTCGGACAGGGGGGACCAATCAGCCCCAGCATTTT. It specifies CASSTRTGGTNQPQHF.

This clone has more than one count but fewer than ten. This rearrangement joins TRBV28 to TRBJ1-4; D remains unclear. Per germline, CDR1 MDHEN and CDR2 SYDVKM. Trimming stripped 7 bases from V and 11 bases from J, with 11 bases between. The CDR3 has 11 amino acids. This chain's CDR3 is CASNYRAKLFF. CDR3 nucleotide sequence: TGTGCCAGCAATTACAGAGCGAAACTGTTTTTT.

V is TRBV28 and J is TRBJ1-5; D unresolved. Trimming took 0 bases from V and 3 from J, leaving 6 bases between them. Germline CDR1 is MDHEN and CDR2 is SYDVKM. The CDR3 spans 14 residues. Here the CDR3 reads CASSLWENNQPQHF. The CDR3 region has the DNA TGTGCCAGCAGTTTATGGGAAAACAATCAGCCCCAGCATTTT.

This clone was counted once. The chain uses TRBV11-2 and TRBJ2-3, with TRBD2 as a possible D gene (6 bases). The V end lost 2 bases, the J end lost 0 bases, and 9 bases lay between the germline ends. This CDR3 has 15 amino acids. Germline CDR1 SGHAT, CDR2 FQNNGV. CDR3 bases: TGTGCCAGCAGCTTATTCGGGAGAAGCACAGATACGCAGTATTTT. Protein product: CASSLFGRSTDTQYF.

The chain combines TRBV2 with TRBJ2-5; TRBD2 aligns across 14 bases. This CDR3 is 15 amino acids long. CDR1 is SNHLY, CDR2 FYNNEI, per germline. With 3 bases clipped from V and 7 bases from J, the junction kept 4 bases outside the gene matches. This chain's CDR3 is CASSETSGGAGTQYF. CDR3 in DNA: TGTGCCAGCAGTGAGACTAGCGGGGGGGCCGGGACCCAGTACTTC.

This chain links TRBV28 with TRBJ2-3; no clear D. CDR1 is MDHEN, CDR2 SYDVKM, per germline. Trimming pared 11 bases from V and 2 bases from J, leaving 17 bases between. This CDR3 spans 14 amino acids. Written as DNA, the CDR3 is TGTGCCTCCTCGATCCCAACCACCACAGATACGCAGTATTTT. It encodes CASSIPTTTDTQYF.

A word on this clone: A read error may account for a junction end that differs from germline. This chain connects TRBV2 to TRBJ2-1; 7 nucleotides match TRBD1. From germline, CDR1 is SNHLY and CDR2 FYNNEI. The CDR3 is 15 residues long. DNA of the CDR3: TGTGCCGGCAGTCAGGACAGGTTGCTCGTAGTGGGAAAGTTCTTC. Translating gives CAGSQDRLLVVGKFF.

This clone has just one count. The V gene is TRBV9, the J gene TRBJ2-1; possibly TRBD1 or TRBD2 for D (6 bases each). V dropped 4 bases and J dropped 0 bases, with 11 bases sitting between them. From germline, CDR1 is SGDLS and CDR2 YYNGEE. This CDR3 has 15 residues. The CDR3 is CASSPGGRSYNEQFF. The CDR3 coding sequence is TGTGCCAGCAGCCCCGGGGGCCGCTCCTACAATGAGCAGTTCTTC.

The V call is TRBV28, the J call TRBJ1-2, with D possibly matching TRBD1 (6 bases). Trimming stripped 3 bases from V and 1 base from J, with 18 bases between. Germline assignment: CDR1 MDHEN and CDR2 SYDVKM. The CDR3 has 17 residues. The CDR3 is CASSFRDTRLVNYGYTF. CDR3 nucleotide sequence: TGTGCCAGCAGTTTTAGGGACACCCGACTCGTTAACTATGGCTACACCTTC.

The chain carries TRBV28 and TRBJ1-4; D is perhaps TRBD1 (5 bases). CDR1 is MDHEN, CDR2 SYDVKM, per germline. The CDR3 sequence is 15 residues long. V dropped 5 bases and J dropped 10 bases, with 20 bases sitting between them. CDR3 sequence (DNA): TGTGCCAGCAGTCCCCCGACAGCACGGGTTGGAAAACTGTTTTTT. Encoded protein: CASSPPTARVGKLFF.

About this clone itself: Other DNA sequences in the same sample also yield this CDR3. The V call is TRBV3-1 (or the pseudogene TRBV3-2), the J call TRBJ2-3; TRBD2 matches 9 bases. Germline V lookup: CDR1 LGHDT, CDR2 YNNKEL (reference sequence). The CDR3 sequence is 18 residues long. V shed 5 bases and J 4 bases; nucleotides not matched to a gene: 16. CDR3 region: CASSSRGGAGGLPDTQYF. In DNA, the CDR3 is TGTGCCAGCAGCTCCCGAGGGGGGGCGGGGGGGCTCCCAGATACGCAGTATTTT.

The V call is TRBV4-1, the J call TRBJ2-5; 10 nucleotides agree with TRBD2. This CDR3 comprises 19 residues. Germline V lookup: CDR1 MGHRA, CDR2 YSYEKL. V gave up 0 bases and J gave up 5 bases; unmatched junction bases: 15. CDR3: CASSQDPKQSGGAWETQYF. CDR3 DNA sequence: TGCGCCAGCAGCCAAGATCCTAAACAGAGCGGGGGGGCCTGGGAGACCCAGTACTTC.

The chain has TRBV5-4 and TRBJ1-5; no definite D call. This CDR3 comprises 13 residues. Trimming stripped 4 bases from V and 5 bases from J, with 10 bases between. CDR1 is SGHNT and CDR2 is YYREEE in the germline V gene (reference sequence). The CDR3 DNA reads as TGTGCCAGCAGCCCCAGGCCGGATCAGCCCCAGCATTTT. Its protein is CASSPRPDQPQHF.

CDR3 region: CASRSGTGIRGNQPQHF. The CDR3 DNA reads TGTGCCAGCAGGTCCGGTACAGGGATTAGGGGCAATCAGCCCCAGCATTTT. V is TRBV27 and J is TRBJ1-5, with D maybe TRBD1 (6 bases). Trimming cost V 6 bases and J 2 bases, with 20 bases left between them. The length of the CDR3 is 17 residues. The V gene's germline CDR1 is MNHEY and CDR2 SMNVEV (reference sequence).

The rearrangement joins TRBV5-1 to TRBJ2-7, with a possible D match to TRBD1 (6 bases). Trimming left V 3 bases short and J 7 bases short, with 17 bases between. The germline gives CDR1 SGHRS, CDR2 YFSETQ. The CDR3 is 14 residues long. CDR3 region: CASSSGQPWGEQYF. For the CDR3, the DNA is TGCGCCAGCAGCTCTGGACAGCCGTGGGGGGAGCAGTACTTC. Variable domain in full (rest from reference TRBV5-1 and TRBJ2-7): KAGVTQTPRYLIKTRGQQVTLSCSPISGHRSVSWYQQTPGQGLQFLFEYFSETQRNKGNFPGRFSGRQFSNSRSEMNVSTLELGDSALYLCASSSGQPWGEQYFGPGTRLTVT.

The V call is TRBV5-1, the J call TRBJ2-5, with D unclear. The CDR3 runs 15 residues. CDR1 and CDR2 from the germline V gene are SGHRS and YFSETQ. Trimming cost V 2 bases and J 4 bases, with 15 bases left between them. The CDR3 is CASSLSLDVRETQYF. The CDR3 bases are TGCGCCAGCAGCTTAAGTCTCGATGTAAGAGAGACCCAGTACTTC.

The genes are TRBV3-1 (or the pseudogene TRBV3-2) and TRBJ2-2; 14 nucleotides agree with TRBD2. This CDR3 is 17 amino acids long. The V gene's germline CDR1 is LGHDT and CDR2 YNNKEL (reference sequence). The V and J ends lost 5 bases and 6 bases, in that order; junction bases with no gene match: 8. CDR3 in DNA: TGTGCCAGCAGCTCCCGGGGACTAGCGGGGGCCGCCGGGGAGCTGTTTTTT. Residues: CASSSRGLAGAAGELFF.

This sequence joins TRBV9 and TRBJ1-6, with D perhaps TRBD1 (6 bases). The CDR3 is 15 amino acids. V was cut by 0 bases and J by 7 bases, with 11 bases left in between. The germline CDR1 and CDR2 sequences are SGDLS and YYNGEE. The CDR3 loop reads CASSVAGAGNSPLHF. CDR3 nucleotides: TGTGCCAGCAGCGTAGCAGGGGCCGGGAATTCACCCCTCCACTTT.

The J gene is TRBJ2-3, the V gene TRBV7-9; D unclear. This CDR3 is built from 15 residues. The V end was cut by 4 bases, the J end by 2 bases, with 13 bases between. Germline V gives CDR1 SEHNR, CDR2 FQNEAQ (reference sequence). Here the CDR3 reads CASSSDSDPTDTQYF. The CDR3 DNA reads as TGTGCCAGCAGCTCCGACTCCGACCCCACAGATACGCAGTATTTT.

The genes are TRBV6-5 and TRBJ2-5, with D unresolved. This CDR3 is 11 amino acids long. Deletions cut 6 bases from V and 5 bases from J, with 7 bases between. The germline CDR1 and CDR2 sequences are MNHEY and SVGAGI. The CDR3 nucleotides read TGTGCCAGCAGGGGCGGTGAGACCCAGTACTTC. This translates into CASRGGETQYF.

The V and J genes are TRBV6-4 and TRBJ2-1; no reliable D call. Looked up from germline, CDR1 is MRHNA and CDR2 is SNTAGT. V was shortened by 0 bases and J by 5 bases, with 5 bases between the two germline ends. The CDR3 loop spans 13 amino acids. The DNA for the CDR3 is TGTGCCAGCAGTGACTCGAAAGACAATGAGCAGTTCTTC. Its protein product is CASSDSKDNEQFF.

The J gene is TRBJ1-3, the V gene TRBV7-2, with D tentatively TRBD1 (6 bases). This CDR3 spans 14 amino acids. Germline V gene lookup returns CDR1 SGHTA and CDR2 FQGNSA. V was clipped by 4 bases and J by 4 bases, with 11 bases between them. CDR3 region: CASSSTGSGNTIYF. In DNA, the CDR3 is TGTGCCAGCAGCTCGACAGGTAGCGGAAACACCATATATTTT.

This clone was seen more than once but under ten times. This chain connects TRBV4-1 to TRBJ1-5; D may be TRBD1 (5 bases). The V gene's germline CDR1 is MGHRA and CDR2 YSYEKL. This CDR3 has 13 amino acids. Trimming stripped 4 bases from V and 7 bases from J, with 11 bases between. CDR3 region: CASSRLWGQPQHF. CDR3 nucleotides: TGCGCCAGCAGCCGGCTTTGGGGGCAGCCCCAGCATTTT.